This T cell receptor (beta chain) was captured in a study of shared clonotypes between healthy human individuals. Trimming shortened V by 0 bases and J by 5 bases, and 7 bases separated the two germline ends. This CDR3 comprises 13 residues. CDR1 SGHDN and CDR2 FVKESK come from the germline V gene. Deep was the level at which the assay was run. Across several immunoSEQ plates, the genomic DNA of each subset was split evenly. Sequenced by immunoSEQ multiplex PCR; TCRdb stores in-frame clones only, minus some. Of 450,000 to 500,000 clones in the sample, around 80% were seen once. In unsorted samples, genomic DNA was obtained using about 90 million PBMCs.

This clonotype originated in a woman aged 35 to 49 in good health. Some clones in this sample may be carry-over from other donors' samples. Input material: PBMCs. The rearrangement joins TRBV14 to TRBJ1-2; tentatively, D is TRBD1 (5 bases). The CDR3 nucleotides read TGTGCCAGCAGCCAAGAGGAGGGGTATGGCTACACCTTC. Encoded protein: CASSQEEGYGYTF.